Listed below are T cell receptor beta chains from one sample, sequenced in a study of blood T cell repertoires in COVID-19. The protocol was immunoSEQ multiplex PCR, while the TCRdb copy is restricted to in-frame clones and leaves out a portion. The table lists about 140,000 clones, 80% to 90% of them singletons. Sequencing was performed on peripheral blood. Receptors originate from a man between 60 and 75 years old with active or convalescent COVID-19. The conserved cysteine and the conserved F or W are not part of the CDR3 here. Clone size, where shown, is once, few, many, or a class for clones that have expanded.

V: TRBV7-9; J: TRBJ1-2; size: .; CDR3: ASSLIGAGWGYT
V: TRBV19; J: TRBJ2-2; size: .; CDR3: ASSKGQGAGTGELF
V: TRBV28; J: TRBJ1-1; size: .; CDR3: ASSKPTGRNTEAF
V: TRBV11-2; J: TRBJ2-1; size: .; CDR3: ASSFQDSSYNEQF
V: TRBV5-1; J: TRBJ2-6; size: .; CDR3: ASSLADSYSGANVLT
V: TRBV5-6; J: TRBJ1-5; size: few; CDR3: ASSFTGGNQPQH
V: TRBV14; J: TRBJ1-2; size: .; CDR3: ASSTHLGYGYT
V: TRBV28; J: TRBJ1-5; size: .; CDR3: ASSLIDQPQH
V: TRBV12-3/TRBV12-4; J: TRBJ1-5; size: .; CDR3: ASMWGDHQPQH
V: TRBV6-5; J: TRBJ1-4; size: once; CDR3: ASSYSGTVAGEKLF
V: TRBV5-4; J: TRBJ1-2; size: few; CDR3: ASGGQGAGYT
V: TRBV11-2; J: TRBJ1-1; size: few; CDR3: ATLVYTEAF
V: TRBV30; J: TRBJ1-5; size: .; CDR3: AWSTGGMNQPQH
V: TRBV24-1; J: TRBJ2-3; size: .; CDR3: ATSAGTDTQY
V: TRBV7-2; J: TRBJ1-1; size: .; CDR3: ASSSRGGDTEAF
V: TRBV5-1; J: TRBJ2-1; size: .; CDR3: ASSLTRLSYNEQF
V: TRBV3-1/TRBV3-2; J: TRBJ1-2; size: .; CDR3: ASSQAGTVYGYT
V: TRBV3-1/TRBV3-2; J: TRBJ1-2; size: .; CDR3: ASSLTDSSYGYT
V: TRBV12-5; J: TRBJ2-3; size: .; CDR3: ASGSRFAGVPDTQY
V: TRBV7-8; J: TRBJ2-1; size: many; CDR3: ASSLAGETYNEQF
V: TRBV19; J: TRBJ2-5; size: .; CDR3: ASSIAPSGSRETQY
V: TRBV5-8; J: TRBJ2-1; size: .; CDR3: ASSPPASAKGEQF
V: TRBV11-3; J: TRBJ2-7; size: .; CDR3: ASSLGLVEQY
V: TRBV19; J: TRBJ1-2; size: .; CDR3: ASRGGYNYGYT
V: TRBV6-2/TRBV6-3; J: TRBJ2-7; size: few; CDR3: ASSPPSSGYYEQY
V: TRBV24-1; J: TRBJ2-5; size: once; CDR3: ATGQGGLGETQY
V: TRBV19; J: TRBJ1-4; size: .; CDR3: ASRTDNEKLF
V: TRBV4-3; J: TRBJ2-1; size: .; CDR3: ASSQDFGERNEQF
V: TRBV9; J: TRBJ1-6; size: .; CDR3: ASSVEGGSPLH
V: TRBV27; J: TRBJ1-5; size: few; CDR3: ASSLSSNQPQH
V: TRBV6-5; J: TRBJ1-1; size: .; CDR3: ASSSGRMNTEAF
V: TRBV2; J: TRBJ2-2; size: .; CDR3: ASSVRRLPNTGELF
V: TRBV11-3; J: TRBJ2-5; size: .; CDR3: ASSFARFTGDKETQY
V: TRBV24-1; J: TRBJ2-1; size: .; CDR3: ATSDWQGASNEQF
V: TRBV11-3; J: TRBJ1-2; size: .; CDR3: ASSRTGTGS
V: TRBV29-1; J: TRBJ1-2; size: .; CDR3: SVQPDRVGGYT
V: TRBV19; J: TRBJ1-5; size: .; CDR3: ASRSQRNQPQH
V: TRBV4-1; J: TRBJ2-2; size: .; CDR3: ASSQAVRENGNGELF
V: TRBV7-2; J: TRBJ1-2; size: .; CDR3: ASSPGQRTHNYGYT
V: TRBV7-2; J: TRBJ1-3; size: .; CDR3: ASRKTGGSSGNTIY
V: TRBV18; J: TRBJ1-2; size: .; CDR3: ASSPAGDTNYGYT
V: TRBV18; J: TRBJ1-1; size: .; CDR3: ASSPGATEAF
V: TRBV19; J: TRBJ1-2; size: once; CDR3: ASDDRGYYGYT
V: TRBV14; J: TRBJ1-1; size: .; CDR3: ASGRSMNTEAF
V: TRBV29-1; J: TRBJ2-4; size: .; CDR3: SVEPAGGNNIQY
V: TRBV7-6; J: TRBJ1-2; size: .; CDR3: ASNPRDRGTYGYT
V: TRBV6-5; J: TRBJ2-3; size: .; CDR3: ASRSGQIGTDTQY
V: TRBV9; J: TRBJ1-5; size: .; CDR3: ASSLGTDQPQH
V: TRBV7-2; J: TRBJ1-4; size: .; CDR3: ASSLYGVNEKLF
V: TRBV7-2; J: TRBJ2-7; size: few; CDR3: ASSTQTSGYYEQY
V: TRBV7-2; J: TRBJ1-6; size: .; CDR3: ASSLLGHNNSPLH
V: TRBV6-2/TRBV6-3; J: TRBJ2-7; size: .; CDR3: ASSETYEQY
V: TRBV5-1; J: TRBJ1-3; size: .; CDR3: ASSLGRSSGNTIY
V: TRBV5-1; J: TRBJ2-5; size: .; CDR3: ASSIPGAGEETQY
V: TRBV25-1; J: TRBJ2-1; size: .; CDR3: ASSESLAGGASRGF
V: TRBV19; J: TRBJ2-6; size: .; CDR3: ASSMQFSLGTLSGANVLT
V: TRBV4-1; J: TRBJ1-2; size: .; CDR3: ASSQQGWGYT
V: TRBV11-2; J: TRBJ2-1; size: .; CDR3: ASSLADRRTIEQF
V: TRBV5-1; J: TRBJ1-4; size: .; CDR3: ASSPGHEATNEKLF